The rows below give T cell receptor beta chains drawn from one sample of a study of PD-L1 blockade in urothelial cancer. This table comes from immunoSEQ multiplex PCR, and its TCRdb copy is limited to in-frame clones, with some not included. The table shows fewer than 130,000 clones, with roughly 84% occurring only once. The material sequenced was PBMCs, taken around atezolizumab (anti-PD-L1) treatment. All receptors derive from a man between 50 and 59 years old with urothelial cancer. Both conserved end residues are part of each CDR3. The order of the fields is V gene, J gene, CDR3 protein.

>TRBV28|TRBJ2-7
CASSSQGLEQYF
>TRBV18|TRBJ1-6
CASSPDSNHPPLHF
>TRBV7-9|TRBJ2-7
CASSFGGSYEQYF
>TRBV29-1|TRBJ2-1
CSVVPVRGGYNEQFF
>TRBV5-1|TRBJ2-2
CASSKGGSNTGELFF
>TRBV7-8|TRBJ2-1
CASSLRDRGYNEQFF
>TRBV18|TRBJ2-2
CASSPLPPGQGSSGELFF
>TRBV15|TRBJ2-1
CATSRDLLAGGHEQFF
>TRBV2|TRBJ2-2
CASVSAGVGTGELFF
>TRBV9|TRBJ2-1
CASSISGGLAGDNEQFF
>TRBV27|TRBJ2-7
CASGSGSYEQYF
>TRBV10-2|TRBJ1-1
CASSFDRGTEAFF
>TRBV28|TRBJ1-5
CASTEFRVSNQPQHF
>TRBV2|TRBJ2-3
CASSGGLAGVTQYF